This T cell receptor beta chain was captured in a study of regulatory T cells in long-lasting Graves disease. Comment on this clonotype: Its antigen is as yet unknown.

Study findings and constraints: The small sample size may have reduced accuracy. TRBV28, TRBJ1-2 and TRBJ2-5 were segments that persistent disease favored.

Time point here: newly diagnosed GD, antithyroid drugs for less than 3 months. PBMC RNA was the source of the TCR library. Looked up from germline, CDR1 is LNHDA and CDR2 is SQIVND (reference sequence). The CDR3 totals 14 residues. Trimming removed 5 bases from V and 5 bases from J, with 15 bases in between. Arm-PCR of CDR3 regions and iRepertoire HTBI primers were the basis on which TCR beta libraries were built. TCRdb processed the multiplex PCR reads anew with MiXCR; each CDR3 protein has one entry. The table includes about 540,000 distinct CDR3 sequences, approximately 12% detected once. These same data were also listed under a study on T cells in Graves' hyperthyroidism and ophthalmopathy. As reported in that work: HTBI primers were used for first-round RT-PCR of the TCR CDR3.

This clonotype was obtained from a man aged 25 to 40 with Graves disease. This specimen consisted of peripheral blood mononuclear cells (PBMCs), obtained at new diagnosis, from a patient treated with antithyroid drugs. The V and J genes are TRBV19 and TRBJ1-2, with D possibly being TRBD1 (6 bases). The CDR3 DNA reads as TGTGCCAGTAGTGCAAATACAGGGATGTATGGCTACACCTTC. It specifies CASSANTGMYGYTF.